The rows below give T cell receptor beta chains drawn from one sample of a study of cytomegalovirus exposure and HLA in healthy donors. TCRdb's copy holds only in-frame clones and misses some; the assay was immunoSEQ multiplex PCR. The sample holds 200,000 or so clones, about 90% seen once. Input material: PBMCs. These receptors were taken from a girl under two years old in good health and CMV-seronegative. CDR3s include the opening cysteine and the closing phenylalanine or tryptophan.

TRBJ2-5 TRBV11-2 CASSEQVQTQYF
TRBJ2-7 TRBV30 CAWRMGAGSYEQYF
TRBJ2-7 TRBV19 CATSWTGTREQYF
TRBJ2-5 TRBV10-2 CASSQGGLAGVQETQYF
TRBJ2-1 TRBV10-1 CASSSGGIVSYNEQFF
TRBJ2-2 TRBV19 CASNYEAVNTGELFF
TRBJ2-2 TRBV2 CASSGSAINTGELFF
TRBJ1-2 TRBV21-1 CASPKGPGVDYTF
TRBJ1-1 TRBV5-1 CASSLGTNTEAFF
TRBJ2-3 TRBV6-1 CASSEEGVGLHTDTQYF
TRBJ2-5 TRBV5-1 CASSLNTLGAQETQYF
TRBJ1-1 TRBV29-1 CSVRTGGYAEAFF
TRBJ1-6 TRBV7-9 CASSATGNSPLHF
TRBJ2-2 TRBV27 CASKQGVNGGELFF
TRBJ2-1 TRBV19 CASSIGLDPYNEQFF
TRBJ2-1 TRBV4-3 CASSPLRQISYNEQFF